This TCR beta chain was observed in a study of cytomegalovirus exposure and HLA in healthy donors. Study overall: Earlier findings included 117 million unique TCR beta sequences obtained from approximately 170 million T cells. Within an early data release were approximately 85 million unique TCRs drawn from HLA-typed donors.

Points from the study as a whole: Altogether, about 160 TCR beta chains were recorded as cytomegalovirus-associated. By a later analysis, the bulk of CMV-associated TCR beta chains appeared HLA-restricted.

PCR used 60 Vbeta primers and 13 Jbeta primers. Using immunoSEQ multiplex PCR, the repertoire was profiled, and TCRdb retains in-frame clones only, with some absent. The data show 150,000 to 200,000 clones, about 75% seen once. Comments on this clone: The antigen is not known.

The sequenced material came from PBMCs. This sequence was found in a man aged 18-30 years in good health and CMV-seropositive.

DNA of the CDR3: TGCAGCGTTGAAGGGCGGGACGTAGGAGTCGATGAAAAACTGTTTTTT. Its translation: CSVEGRDVGVDEKLFF. The chain combines TRBV29-1 with TRBJ1-4, with a possible D match to TRBD1 (5 bases). From germline, CDR1 is SQVTM and CDR2 ANQGSEA. V lost 1 base and J 6 bases, leaving 18 bases between the germline ends. The CDR3 contains 16 residues.